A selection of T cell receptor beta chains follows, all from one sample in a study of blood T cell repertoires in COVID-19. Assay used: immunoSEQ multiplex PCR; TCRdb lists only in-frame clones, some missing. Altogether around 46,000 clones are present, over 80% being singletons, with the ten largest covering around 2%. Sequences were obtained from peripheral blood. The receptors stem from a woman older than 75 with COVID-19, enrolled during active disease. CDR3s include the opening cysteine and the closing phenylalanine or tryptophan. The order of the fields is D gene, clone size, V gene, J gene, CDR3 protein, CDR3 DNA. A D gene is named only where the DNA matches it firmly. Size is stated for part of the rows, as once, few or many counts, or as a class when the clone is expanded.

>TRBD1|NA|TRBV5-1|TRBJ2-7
CASSTGQGVRMYEQYF
TGCGCCAGCAGCACGGGACAGGGGGTTAGGATGTACGAGCAGTACTTC
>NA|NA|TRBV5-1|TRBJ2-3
CASSLSGTDTQYF
TGCGCCAGCAGCTTGTCAGGAACTGATACGCAGTATTTT
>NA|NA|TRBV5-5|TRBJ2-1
CASSLVQASSYNEQFF
TGTGCCAGCAGCTTGGTTCAGGCGAGCTCCTACAATGAGCAGTTCTTC
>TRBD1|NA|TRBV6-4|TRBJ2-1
CASSPRTGGRHEQFF
TGTGCCAGCAGTCCCCGGACAGGGGGTAGGCATGAGCAGTTCTTC
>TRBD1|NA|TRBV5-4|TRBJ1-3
CASSTQTGPGNTIYF
TGTGCCAGCAGCACCCAGACAGGGCCTGGAAACACCATATATTTT
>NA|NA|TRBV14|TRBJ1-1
CASSKTGTTTEAFF
TGTGCCAGCAGCAAGACTGGGACAACGACTGAAGCTTTCTTT
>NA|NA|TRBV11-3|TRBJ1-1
CASSLDSGGKREGTEAFF
TGTGCCAGCAGCTTAGATTCTGGTGGGAAACGGGAAGGGACTGAAGCTTTCTTT
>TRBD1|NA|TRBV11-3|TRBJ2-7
CASSPGTGPREQYF
TGTGCCAGCAGCCCCGGGACAGGTCCCCGCGAGCAGTACTTC
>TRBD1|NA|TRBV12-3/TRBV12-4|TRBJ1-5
CASSLQGAQPQHF
TGTGCCAGCAGTCTACAGGGGGCTCAGCCCCAGCATTTT
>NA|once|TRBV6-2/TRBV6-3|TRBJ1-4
CASSSTRGTKLFF
TGTGCCAGCAGTTCCACCCGGGGTACGAAACTGTTTTTT
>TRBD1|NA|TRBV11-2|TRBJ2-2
CASSLSSTGANTGELFF
TGTGCCAGCAGCTTAAGTTCGACAGGGGCGAACACCGGGGAGCTGTTTTTT
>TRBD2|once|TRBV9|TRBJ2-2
CASSALAGGNTGELFF
TGTGCCAGCAGCGCCCTAGCGGGAGGGAACACCGGGGAGCTGTTTTTT
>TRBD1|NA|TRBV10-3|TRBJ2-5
CAISAGQGEKTQYF
TGTGCCATCAGTGCGGGACAGGGTGAGAAGACCCAGTACTTC
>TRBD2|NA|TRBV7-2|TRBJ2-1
CASSLGRASGTKQYEQFF
TGTGCCAGCAGCTTAGGTAGGGCTAGCGGGACAAAACAATATGAGCAGTTCTTC
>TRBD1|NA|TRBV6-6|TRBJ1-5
CASLDRVGNQPQHF
TGTGCCAGCCTAGACAGGGTTGGCAATCAGCCCCAGCATTTT
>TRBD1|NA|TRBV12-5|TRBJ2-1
CASGLPGQGKNNEQFF
TGTGCTAGTGGTTTACCGGGACAGGGTAAGAACAATGAGCAGTTCTTC
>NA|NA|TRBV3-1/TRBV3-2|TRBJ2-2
CASSLLAWGGRTGELFF
TGTGCCAGCAGCCTTCTCGCTTGGGGGGGGCGAACCGGGGAGCTGTTTTTT
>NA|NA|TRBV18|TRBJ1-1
CASSPPQGGEGEAFF
TGTGCCAGCTCACCACCGCAAGGGGGGGAGGGTGAAGCTTTCTTT
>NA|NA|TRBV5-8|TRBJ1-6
CASSNPRGSGLGSPLHF
TGTGCCAGCAGCAACCCCCGGGGATCGGGCTTGGGTTCACCCCTCCACTTT
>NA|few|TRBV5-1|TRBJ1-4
CASSLGGSLGEKLFF
TGCGCCAGCAGCTTGGGAGGTTCCTTGGGTGAAAAACTGTTTTTT
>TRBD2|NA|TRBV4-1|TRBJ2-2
CASSQGAGGPTGELFF
TGCGCCAGCAGCCAAGGAGCGGGGGGGCCGACCGGGGAGCTGTTTTTT
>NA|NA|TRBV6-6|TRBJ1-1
CASLGGEAFF
TGTGCCAGTTTGGGGGGTGAAGCTTTCTTT
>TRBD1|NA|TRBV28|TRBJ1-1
CASTHRRGPPEDTEAFF
TGTGCCAGCACCCACAGGAGGGGGCCCCCTGAGGACACTGAAGCTTTCTTT
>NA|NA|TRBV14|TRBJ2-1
CASSQKQGYQVYNEQFF
TGTGCCAGCAGCCAAAAGCAGGGGTATCAGGTCTACAATGAGCAGTTCTTC
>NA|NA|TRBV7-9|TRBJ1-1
CASSFTLGQTNAEAFF
TGTGCCAGCAGCTTCACCCTTGGACAGACGAACGCTGAAGCTTTCTTT
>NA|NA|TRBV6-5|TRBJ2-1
CASSVPGLKYNEQFF
TGTGCCAGCAGCGTGCCGGGACTCAAATACAATGAGCAGTTCTTC
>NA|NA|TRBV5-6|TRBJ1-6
CASSTSGDLHF
TGTGCCAGCAGCACCTCGGGGGACCTCCACTTT